The rows below give T cell receptor beta chains drawn from one sample of a study of glioma-infiltrating T cells after dendritic cell vaccination. The assay was immunoSEQ multiplex PCR, and TCRdb's table has in-frame clones only and misses some. The table lists about 76,000 clones, about nine tenths of them singletons. The starting material was blood, obtained after dendritic cell vaccination. These receptors all stem from a human donor with glioblastoma. Both conserved end residues are part of each CDR3. D genes are given only for firm matches. Part of the rows lack a size; the others show once, few, many or a class for expanded clones.

J: TRBJ1-6; length: 15; size: NA; V: TRBV6-5; D: TRBD1; CDR3: CASSRYRGTGSPLHF; DNA: TGTGCCAGCAGCCGTTACAGGGGAACGGGTTCACCCCTCCACTTT
J: TRBJ1-6; length: 16; size: NA; V: TRBV4-3; D: TRBD1; CDR3: CASRQAYGTGNSPLHF; DNA: TGCGCCAGCAGGCAGGCTTATGGGACAGGGAATTCACCCCTCCACTTT
J: TRBJ2-7; length: 13; size: NA; V: TRBV9; D: NA; CDR3: CASSVNGLYEQYF; DNA: TGTGCCAGCAGCGTGAACGGGTTGTACGAGCAGTACTTC
J: TRBJ2-7; length: 14; size: NA; V: TRBV5-1; D: NA; CDR3: CASSSLTVIYEQYF; DNA: TGCGCCAGCAGCTCTTTGACAGTAATCTACGAGCAGTACTTC
J: TRBJ1-6; length: 14; size: NA; V: TRBV27; D: TRBD1; CDR3: CASSSGQANSPLHF; DNA: TGTGCCAGCAGTTCCGGACAGGCGAATTCACCCCTCCACTTT
J: TRBJ1-1; length: 14; size: once; V: TRBV5-6; D: NA; CDR3: CASSDVGDSTEAFF; DNA: TGTGCCAGCAGCGACGTAGGAGATAGCACTGAAGCTTTCTTT
J: TRBJ1-5; length: 15; size: NA; V: TRBV2; D: TRBD1; CDR3: CASMIGTAGNQPQHF; DNA: TGTGCCAGCATGATTGGGACAGCGGGCAATCAGCCCCAGCATTTT
J: TRBJ1-1; length: 12; size: NA; V: TRBV6-1; D: NA; CDR3: CATFWQGIEAFF; DNA: TGTGCCACCTTCTGGCAGGGGATTGAAGCTTTCTTT
J: TRBJ1-2; length: 15; size: NA; V: TRBV18; D: NA; CDR3: CASSPLGRAPDGYTF; DNA: TGTGCCAGCTCACCACTGGGGAGGGCGCCCGATGGCTACACCTTC
J: TRBJ2-6; length: 17; size: NA; V: TRBV5-6; D: TRBD1; CDR3: CASRVGGRVSGANVLTF; DNA: TGTGCCAGCAGGGTAGGGGGCAGGGTCTCTGGGGCCAACGTCCTGACTTTC
J: TRBJ1-1; length: 13; size: NA; V: TRBV4-1; D: NA; CDR3: CASSPIENTEAFF; DNA: TGCGCCAGCAGCCCGATAGAGAACACTGAAGCTTTCTTT
J: TRBJ1-2; length: 16; size: NA; V: TRBV6-5; D: TRBD1; CDR3: CASSYSPQQGTYGYTF; DNA: TGTGCCAGCAGTTACTCCCCTCAACAGGGGACCTATGGCTACACCTTC
J: TRBJ2-5; length: 13; size: NA; V: TRBV5-4; D: TRBD1; CDR3: CASSVQGWETQYF; DNA: TGTGCCAGCAGCGTACAGGGGTGGGAGACCCAGTACTTC
J: TRBJ2-3; length: 15; size: NA; V: TRBV10-3; D: TRBD2; CDR3: CAISEYTSVADTQYF; DNA: TGTGCCATCAGTGAATATACTAGCGTTGCAGATACGCAGTATTTT
J: TRBJ2-1; length: 14; size: NA; V: TRBV5-1; D: TRBD1; CDR3: CASSTGTAYNEQFF; DNA: TGCGCCAGCAGCACCGGGACAGCCTACAATGAGCAGTTCTTC
J: TRBJ1-2; length: 16; size: NA; V: TRBV14; D: TRBD1; CDR3: CASSQAYVTGNYGYTF; DNA: TGTGCCAGCAGCCAAGCCTACGTGACAGGGAACTATGGCTACACCTTC
J: TRBJ2-1; length: 13; size: NA; V: TRBV5-1; D: NA; CDR3: CASSGDILNEQFF; DNA: TGCGCCAGCAGCGGGGACATACTCAATGAGCAGTTCTTC
J: TRBJ1-2; length: 10; size: once; V: TRBV5-6; D: TRBD1; CDR3: CASSGDRVAF; DNA: TGTGCCAGCAGCGGCGACAGGGTTGCCTTC
J: TRBJ1-1; length: 13; size: NA; V: TRBV15; D: NA; CDR3: CATGTGVNTEAFF; DNA: TGTGCCACCGGGACGGGGGTGAACACTGAAGCTTTCTTT
J: TRBJ2-7; length: 13; size: NA; V: TRBV6-1; D: NA; CDR3: CASPLRSSYEQYF; DNA: TGTGCCAGCCCCCTGCGGAGTTCCTACGAGCAGTACTTC
J: TRBJ2-5; length: 17; size: NA; V: TRBV9; D: TRBD2; CDR3: CASSVGSSGGVQETQHF; DNA: TGTGCCAGCAGCGTAGGCTCTAGCGGGGGAGTACAAGAGACCCAGCACTTC
J: TRBJ1-5; length: 12; size: NA; V: TRBV19; D: NA; CDR3: CASSRTNQPQHF; DNA: TGTGCCAGTAGCCGGACTAATCAGCCCCAGCATTTT
J: TRBJ1-4; length: 15; size: NA; V: TRBV15; D: TRBD1; CDR3: CATSRDDRARGKLFF; DNA: TGTGCCACCAGCAGAGATGACAGGGCCCGGGGAAAACTGTTTTTT
J: TRBJ1-5; length: 14; size: NA; V: TRBV7-9; D: NA; CDR3: CASSLGQSNQPQHF; DNA: TGTGCCAGCAGCTTAGGGCAGAGCAATCAGCCCCAGCATTTT